This T cell receptor beta chain was captured by sequencing in a study of post-analysis software for immune sequencing data (dated by TCRdb to between 2014 and 2017). About the full investigation: The recorded disease courses included relapsing-remitting, secondary progressive and progressive-relapsing multiple sclerosis, and some patients had no subtype annotation. Patient repertoires were compared against ten to twelve previously published healthy control repertoires from donors aged about 6 to 28 years. A subset of samples was prepared in parallel using single-end sample barcoding, then pooled and co-amplified after Illumina adapter ligation.

General study outcomes and caveats: The control group was slightly older than the multiple sclerosis patient group. Significantly higher frequencies in patients than in controls were found for about five TRBV segments, including TRBV5-6, TRBV5-1 and TRBV20-1. Direct clustering with F measure showed strong co-clustering of samples prepared in the same batch, prompting a batch-effect correction. Significantly lower normalized Chao1 diversity was found in multiple sclerosis patients than in controls, suggesting substantial peripheral T-cell clonal expansion.

To demonstrate the VDJtools post-analysis software, the study profiled TCR beta repertoires from the peripheral blood of some 13 young patients with multiple sclerosis. The multiple sclerosis patients were children and adolescents ranging in age from 6 to 15 years. Including the terminal cysteine and phenylalanine, the CDR3 comprises 17 residues. The retained sequence is limited to the CDR3, 51 bases, with the frame set at the first base. CDR1 is given as SGHRS and CDR2 as YFSETQ, both from the germline V gene. V ends up 1 base short and J 2 bases short, with an unmatched junction base count of 4. In this sample, this clonotype turned up a few times. Its target antigen remains unknown. No much larger clone is present one base from it, and per-base qualities are unavailable. The library was generated by PCR. The instrument was an Illumina HiSeq 2500. Unique molecular identifiers were incorporated into TCR beta cDNA libraries to reduce PCR and sequencing biases. Per 1 to 10 million input T cells, approximately 500,000 cDNA molecules were obtained, such that each molecule approximated one T cell. Patient libraries were prepared and sequenced with the same protocol used for the earlier healthy control dataset. Samples belonging to the same batch were prepared together, multiplexed and sequenced on a shared HiSeq lane. The authors' analysis ran thus. MIGEC handled the raw barcoded reads, throwing out single-read molecular identifier groups before consensus assembly and CDR3 extraction. VDJtools was used for post-analysis of the clonotype tables, and diversity was normalized by down-sampling every dataset to the size of the smallest sample. Repertoire overlap clustering matched CDR3 amino acid but not nucleotide sequences to correct batch-related cross-sample contamination. Using fastp at Q25 and MiXCR, TCRdb reprocessed the public reads and kept productive beta chains. Rows with one shared CDR3 protein collapse into an entry with the most common genes and DNA. What appears here as the V and J calls and clone size reflects TCRdb's work, not the paper's. This sample is represented by around 770,000 distinct CDR3 sequences; around 45% of them were singletons. The ten largest clones take up 4% to 5% of the sample.

The TCR was taken from a girl under 18 with multiple sclerosis. Recombination linked TRBV5-1 to TRBJ2-6, and 9 junction bases match TRBD2. Sequenced input: blood. The nucleotide sequence reads as follows: TGCGCCAGCAGCTTGATCGGCGGGAGGGCTGGGGCCAACGTCCTGACTTTC. It is translated as CASSLIGGRAGANVLTF.